What follows is one T cell receptor beta chain and its context. These data belong to a study of blood T cell repertoires in COVID-19. Whole-study context: PBMCs, B-cell-depleted T cells, or T cells provided the cDNA or gDNA that made up the material.

Profiling relied on immunoSEQ multiplex PCR, and the TCRdb table lists in-frame clones only, not all of them. Found here are 140,000 to 150,000 clones, around 85% of them singletons; the top ten hold 6.2%. The junction had 8 bases not matched to a gene; V was cut back by 0 bases and J by 3 bases. The CDR3 spans 17 residues. Germline V gene lookup returns CDR1 LGHDT and CDR2 YNNKEL (reference sequence). The chain carries TRBV3-1 (or the pseudogene TRBV3-2) and TRBJ2-5; 9 nucleotides align to TRBD2. The sample consisted of PBMCs or T cells enriched from blood (not recorded which). This receptor was taken from a woman aged 35 to 49 who had recovered from COVID-19. CDR3: CASSQDGVLAGKETQYF. DNA for the CDR3: TGTGCCAGCAGCCAAGATGGGGTCCTAGCGGGAAAAGAGACCCAGTACTTC.